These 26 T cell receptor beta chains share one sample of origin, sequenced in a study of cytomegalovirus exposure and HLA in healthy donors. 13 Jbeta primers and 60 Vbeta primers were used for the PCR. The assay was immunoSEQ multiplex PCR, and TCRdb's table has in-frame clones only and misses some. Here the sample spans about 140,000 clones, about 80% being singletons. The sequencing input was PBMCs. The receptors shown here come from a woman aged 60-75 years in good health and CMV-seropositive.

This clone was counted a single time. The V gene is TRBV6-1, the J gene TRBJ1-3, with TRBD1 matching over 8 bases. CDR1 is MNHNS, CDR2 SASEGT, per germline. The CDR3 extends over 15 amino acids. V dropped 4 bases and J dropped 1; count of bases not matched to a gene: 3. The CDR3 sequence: CASSATGESGNTIYF. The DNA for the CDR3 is TGTGCCAGCAGTGCGACAGGGGAATCTGGAAACACCATATATTTT.

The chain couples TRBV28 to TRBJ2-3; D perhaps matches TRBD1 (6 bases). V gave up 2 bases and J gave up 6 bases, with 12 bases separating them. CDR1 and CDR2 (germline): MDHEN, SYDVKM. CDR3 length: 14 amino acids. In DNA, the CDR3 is TGTGCCAGCAGTTTACGATCAGGGGCGGATACGCAGTATTTT. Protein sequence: CASSLRSGADTQYF.

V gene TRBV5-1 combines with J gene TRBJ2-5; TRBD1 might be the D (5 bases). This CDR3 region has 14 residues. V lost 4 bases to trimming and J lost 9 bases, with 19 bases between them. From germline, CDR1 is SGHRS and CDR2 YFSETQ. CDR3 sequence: CASSHGRVEGAQYF. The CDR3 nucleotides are TGCGCCAGCAGCCACGGAAGGGTGGAAGGGGCCCAGTACTTC.

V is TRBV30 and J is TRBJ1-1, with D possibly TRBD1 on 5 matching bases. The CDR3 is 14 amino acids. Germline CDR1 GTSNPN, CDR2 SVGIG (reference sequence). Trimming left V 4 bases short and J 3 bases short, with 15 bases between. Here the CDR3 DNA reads TGTGCCTGGACCGACAACCCAGGGCACACTGAAGCTTTCTTT. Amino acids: CAWTDNPGHTEAFF.

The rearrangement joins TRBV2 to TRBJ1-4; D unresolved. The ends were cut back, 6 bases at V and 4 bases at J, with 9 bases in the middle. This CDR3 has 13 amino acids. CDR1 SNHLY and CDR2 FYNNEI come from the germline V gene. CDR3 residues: CASSGPLNEKLFF. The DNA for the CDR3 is TGTGCCAGCAGCGGTCCGCTTAATGAAAAACTGTTTTTT.

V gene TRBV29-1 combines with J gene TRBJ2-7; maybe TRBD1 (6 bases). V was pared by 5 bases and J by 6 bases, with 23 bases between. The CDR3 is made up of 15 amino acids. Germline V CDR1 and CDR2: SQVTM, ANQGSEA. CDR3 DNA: TGCAGCGTTCCCAGTCCGACAGGTTCGATTAGCGAGCAGTACTTC. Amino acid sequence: CSVPSPTGSISEQYF.

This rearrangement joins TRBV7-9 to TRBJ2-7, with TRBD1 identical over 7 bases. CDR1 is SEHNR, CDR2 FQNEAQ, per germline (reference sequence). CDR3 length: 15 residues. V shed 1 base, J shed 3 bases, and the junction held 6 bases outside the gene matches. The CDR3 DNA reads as TGTGCCAGCAGCTTAGTAGACAGGGCCCACTACGAGCAGTACTTC. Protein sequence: CASSLVDRAHYEQYF. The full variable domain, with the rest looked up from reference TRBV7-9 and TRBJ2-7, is DTGVSQNPRHKITKRGQNVTFRCDPISEHNRLYWYRQTLGQGPEFLTYFQNEAQLEKSRLLSDRFSAERPKGSFSTLEIQRTEQGDSAMYLCASSLVDRAHYEQYFGPGTRLTVT.

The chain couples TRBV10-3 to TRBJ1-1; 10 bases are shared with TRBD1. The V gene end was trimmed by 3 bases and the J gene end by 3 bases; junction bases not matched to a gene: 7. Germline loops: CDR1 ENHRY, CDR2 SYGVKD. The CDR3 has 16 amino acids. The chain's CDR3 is CAISDGTGAGDTEAFF. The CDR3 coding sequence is TGTGCCATCAGTGACGGGACAGGGGCGGGAGACACTGAAGCTTTCTTT.

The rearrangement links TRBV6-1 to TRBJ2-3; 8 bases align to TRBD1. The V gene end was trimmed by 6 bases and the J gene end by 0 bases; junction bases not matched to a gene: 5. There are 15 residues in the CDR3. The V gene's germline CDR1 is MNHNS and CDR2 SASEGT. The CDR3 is CASREDRDSTDTQYF. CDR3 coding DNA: TGTGCCAGCAGAGAGGACAGGGATAGCACAGATACGCAGTATTTT.

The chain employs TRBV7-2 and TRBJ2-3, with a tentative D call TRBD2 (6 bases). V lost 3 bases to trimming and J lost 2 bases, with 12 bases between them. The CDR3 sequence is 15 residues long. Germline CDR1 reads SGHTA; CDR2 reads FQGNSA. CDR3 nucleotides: TGTGCCAGCAGCTTGACGGGAGTCTCCACAGATACGCAGTATTTT. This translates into CASSLTGVSTDTQYF.

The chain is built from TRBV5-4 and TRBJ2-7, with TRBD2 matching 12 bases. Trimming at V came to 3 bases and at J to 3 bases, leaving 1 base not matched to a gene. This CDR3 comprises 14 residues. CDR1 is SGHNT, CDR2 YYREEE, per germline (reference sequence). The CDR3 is CASSSGLAGYEQYF. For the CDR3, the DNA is TGTGCCAGCAGCTCGGGACTAGCGGGCTACGAGCAGTACTTC.

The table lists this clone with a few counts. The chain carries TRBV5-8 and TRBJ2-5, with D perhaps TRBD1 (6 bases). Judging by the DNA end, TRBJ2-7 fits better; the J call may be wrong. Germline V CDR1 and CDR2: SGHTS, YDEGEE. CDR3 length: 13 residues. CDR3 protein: CASSPTDSYEQYF. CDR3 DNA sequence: TGTGCCAGCAGCCCGACGGACAGCTACGAGCAGTACTTC.

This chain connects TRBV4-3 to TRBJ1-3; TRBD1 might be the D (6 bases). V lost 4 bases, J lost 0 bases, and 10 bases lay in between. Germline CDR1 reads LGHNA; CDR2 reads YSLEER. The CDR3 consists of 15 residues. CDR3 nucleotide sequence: TGCGCCAGCAGCCTCGGGACAATCTCTGGAAACACCATATATTTT. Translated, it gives CASSLGTISGNTIYF.

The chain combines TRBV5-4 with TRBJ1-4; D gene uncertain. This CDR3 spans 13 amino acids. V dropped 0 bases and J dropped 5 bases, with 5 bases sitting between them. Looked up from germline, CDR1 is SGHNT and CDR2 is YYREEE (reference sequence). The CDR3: CASSLDLNEKLFF. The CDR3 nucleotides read TGTGCCAGCAGCTTGGACTTAAATGAAAAACTGTTTTTT. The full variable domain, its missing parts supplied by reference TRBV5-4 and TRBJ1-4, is ETGVTQSPTHLIKTRGQQVTLRCSSQSGHNTVSWYQQALGQGPQFIFQYYREEENGRGNFPPRFSGLQFPNYSSELNVNALELDDSALYLCASSLDLNEKLFFGSGTQLSVL.

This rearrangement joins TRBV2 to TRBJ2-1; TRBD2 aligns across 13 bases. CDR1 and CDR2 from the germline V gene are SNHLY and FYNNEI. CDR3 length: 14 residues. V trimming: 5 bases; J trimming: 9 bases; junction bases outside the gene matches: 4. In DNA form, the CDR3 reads TGTGCCAGCAGTACTAGCGGGAGGGCCGGTGAGCAGTTCTTC. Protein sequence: CASSTSGRAGEQFF.

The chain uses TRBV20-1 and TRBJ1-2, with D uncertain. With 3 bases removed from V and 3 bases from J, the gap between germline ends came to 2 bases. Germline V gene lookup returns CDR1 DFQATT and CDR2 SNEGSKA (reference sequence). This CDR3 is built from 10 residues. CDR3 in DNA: TGCAGTGCTAGCGACTATGGCTACACCTTC. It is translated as CSASDYGYTF.

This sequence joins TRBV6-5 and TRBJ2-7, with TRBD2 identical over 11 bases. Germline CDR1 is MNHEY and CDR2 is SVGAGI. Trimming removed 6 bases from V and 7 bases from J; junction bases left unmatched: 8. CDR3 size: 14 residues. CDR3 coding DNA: TGTGCCAGCAGGTTAGCGGGAGGGCCGGCTGAGCAGTACTTC. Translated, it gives CASRLAGGPAEQYF.

CDR3 sequence: CASSTPGQGAAGANVLTF. The CDR3 DNA is TGTGCCAGTAGTACCCCGGGACAGGGGGCGGCTGGGGCCAACGTCCTGACTTTC. V gene TRBV19 combines with J gene TRBJ2-6; 12 positions agree with TRBD1. This CDR3 has 18 residues. The germline V gene encodes CDR1 LNHDA and CDR2 SQIVND (reference sequence). Trimming removed 4 bases from V and 2 bases from J; junction bases left unmatched: 6.

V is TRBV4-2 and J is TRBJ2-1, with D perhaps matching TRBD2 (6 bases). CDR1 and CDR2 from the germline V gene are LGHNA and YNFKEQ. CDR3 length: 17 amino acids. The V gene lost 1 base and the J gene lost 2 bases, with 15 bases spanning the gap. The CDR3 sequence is CASSQARASDTYNEQFF. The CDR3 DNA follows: TGTGCCAGCAGCCAAGCACGGGCTAGCGACACCTACAATGAGCAGTTCTTC.

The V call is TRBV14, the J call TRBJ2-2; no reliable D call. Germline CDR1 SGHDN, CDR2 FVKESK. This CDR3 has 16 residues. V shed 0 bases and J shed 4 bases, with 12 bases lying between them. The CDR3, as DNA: TGTGCCAGCAGCCAAGATCGGGTCTACCTCACCGGGGAGCTGTTTTTT. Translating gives CASSQDRVYLTGELFF.

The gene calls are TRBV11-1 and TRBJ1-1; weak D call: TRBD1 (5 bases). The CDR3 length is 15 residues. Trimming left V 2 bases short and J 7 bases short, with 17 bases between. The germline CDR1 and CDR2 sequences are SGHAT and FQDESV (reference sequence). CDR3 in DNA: TGTGCCAGCAGCTTACAATCCGGGACTATCGATGAAGCTTTCTTT. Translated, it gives CASSLQSGTIDEAFF.

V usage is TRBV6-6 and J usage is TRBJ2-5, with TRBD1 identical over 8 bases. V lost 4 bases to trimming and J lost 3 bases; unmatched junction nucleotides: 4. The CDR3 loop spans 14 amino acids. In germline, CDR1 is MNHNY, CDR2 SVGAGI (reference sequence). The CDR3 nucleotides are TGTGCCAGCAGTTCCGGACAGGGCGAAGAGACCCAGTACTTC. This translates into CASSSGQGEETQYF.

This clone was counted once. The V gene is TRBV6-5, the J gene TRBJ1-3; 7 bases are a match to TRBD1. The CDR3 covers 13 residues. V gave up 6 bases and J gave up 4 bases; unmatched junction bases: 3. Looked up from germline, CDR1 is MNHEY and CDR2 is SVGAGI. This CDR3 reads CASRTGQGNTIYF. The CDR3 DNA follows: TGTGCCAGCAGAACGGGACAGGGAAACACCATATATTTT.

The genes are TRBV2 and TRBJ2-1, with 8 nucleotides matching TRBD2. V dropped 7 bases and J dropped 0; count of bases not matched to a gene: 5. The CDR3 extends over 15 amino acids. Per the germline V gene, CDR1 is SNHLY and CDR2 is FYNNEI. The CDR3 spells CASKREGSSYNEQFF. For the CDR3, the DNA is TGTGCCAGCAAACGGGAGGGGAGCTCCTACAATGAGCAGTTCTTC.

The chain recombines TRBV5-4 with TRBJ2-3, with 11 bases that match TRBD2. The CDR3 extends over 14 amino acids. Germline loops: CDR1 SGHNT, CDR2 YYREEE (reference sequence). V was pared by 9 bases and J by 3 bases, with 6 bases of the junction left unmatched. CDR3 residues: CATLTSGMTDTQYF. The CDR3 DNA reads TGTGCCACCTTGACTAGCGGGATGACAGATACGCAGTATTTT.

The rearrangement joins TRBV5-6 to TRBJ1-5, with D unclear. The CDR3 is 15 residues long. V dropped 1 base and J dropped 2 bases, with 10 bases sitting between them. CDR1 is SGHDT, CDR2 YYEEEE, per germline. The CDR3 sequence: CASSLWLARNQPQHF. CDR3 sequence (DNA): TGTGCCAGCAGCTTGTGGCTCGCCCGCAATCAGCCCCAGCATTTT.